These T cell receptor beta chains were read from a single sample in a study of blood T cell repertoires in COVID-19. Clones were sequenced by immunoSEQ multiplex PCR, and TCRdb holds only the in-frame ones, with some missing. The data show around 450,000 clones, around 91% seen once. Sequencing used PBMCs or T cells enriched from blood (not recorded which). These receptors all come from a man aged 18 to 29 who had recovered from COVID-19. The CDR3 runs from the conserved cysteine through the conserved F or W. A D gene is named only where the DNA matches it firmly. Clone size is stated in some rows and not others, as once, few, many or a class when expanded.

v_call	clone_size	j_call	d_call	cdr3_aa	cdr3_nt
TRBV28	NA	TRBJ2-5	TRBD1	CASSTDRVLETQYF	TGTGCCAGCAGTACCGACAGGGTCTTAGAGACCCAGTACTTC
TRBV6-5	NA	TRBJ1-2	TRBD1	CASSTGPTGGYTF	TGTGCCAGCAGCACCGGACCGACAGGGGGCTACACCTTC
TRBV15	NA	TRBJ2-2	TRBD1	CATSLTGGTTRELFF	TGTGCCACCAGCCTAACAGGGGGAACCACCCGGGAGCTGTTTTTT
TRBV5-5	NA	TRBJ2-3	NA	CASSLASVSTDTQYF	TGTGCCAGCAGCTTGGCCTCGGTCAGCACAGATACGCAGTATTTT
TRBV27	few	TRBJ2-7	NA	CASKRTPTSYEQYF	TGTGCCAGCAAACGGACACCCACCTCCTACGAGCAGTACTTC
TRBV5-1	NA	TRBJ2-3	NA	CASTWGQGTDTQYF	TGCGCCAGCACGTGGGGGCAGGGAACAGATACGCAGTATTTT
TRBV9	NA	TRBJ2-5	TRBD1	CASRTGGFPEETQYF	TGTGCCAGCAGGACAGGGGGCTTCCCTGAAGAGACCCAGTACTTC
TRBV5-1	NA	TRBJ1-2	TRBD1	CASSWTGGGNYGYTF	TGCGCCAGCAGCTGGACAGGGGGCGGTAACTATGGCTACACCTTC
TRBV7-3	NA	TRBJ1-2	NA	CASSLPGNYGYTF	TGTGCCAGCAGCTTACCGGGAAACTATGGCTACACCTTC
TRBV6-5	NA	TRBJ1-2	TRBD1	CASSPPGQGAAGYTF	TGTGCCAGCAGTCCTCCGGGACAGGGGGCGGCTGGCTACACCTTC
TRBV29-1	NA	TRBJ1-1	TRBD1	CSVLRTGPLTEAFF	TGCAGCGTCCTCCGGACAGGGCCTTTGACTGAAGCTTTCTTT
TRBV7-9	NA	TRBJ1-2	NA	CASSDDRVHGYTF	TGTGCCAGCAGCGACGACAGAGTTCATGGCTACACCTTC
TRBV6-5	NA	TRBJ1-1	NA	CASRGGDTEAFF	TGTGCCAGCAGGGGGGGAGACACTGAAGCTTTCTTT
TRBV6-5	NA	TRBJ2-1	TRBD2	CASSQGLVKDNEQFF	TGTGCCAGCAGCCAGGGACTAGTCAAGGACAATGAGCAGTTCTTC
TRBV2	NA	TRBJ2-2	NA	CASSEAVAGRTGELFF	TGTGCCAGCAGTGAAGCAGTGGCAGGAAGAACCGGGGAGCTGTTTTTT
TRBV19	NA	TRBJ2-7	NA	CASSHREKGEQYF	TGTGCCAGTAGTCACAGGGAAAAGGGCGAGCAGTACTTC
TRBV13	NA	TRBJ2-2	NA	CASTRRSGPRGGELFF	TGTGCCAGCACCAGGCGCTCGGGACCGCGGGGCGGGGAGCTGTTTTTT
TRBV27	NA	TRBJ1-2	NA	CASRSDSPYGYTF	TGTGCCAGCAGATCGGACAGCCCTTATGGCTACACCTTC
TRBV30	NA	TRBJ1-2	TRBD1	CAWGDSPNYGYTF	TGTGCCTGGGGGGACAGCCCAAACTATGGCTACACCTTC
TRBV5-1	NA	TRBJ2-3	NA	CASSLQSSSDTQYF	TGCGCCAGCAGCTTACAGTCGTCGTCGGATACGCAGTATTTT
TRBV27	NA	TRBJ2-7	NA	CASSATGISYEQYF	TGTGCCAGCAGTGCAACAGGGATCTCCTACGAGCAGTACTTC
TRBV18	NA	TRBJ1-1	TRBD1	CASSRNRQGVDTEAFF	TGTGCCAGCTCACGAAATCGACAGGGAGTCGACACTGAAGCTTTCTTT
TRBV7-8	NA	TRBJ1-2	TRBD1	CASSARQGIYGYTF	TGTGCCAGCAGCGCTCGACAGGGGATCTATGGCTACACCTTC
TRBV27	NA	TRBJ1-2	TRBD1	CASTVNRDSIRFYGYTF	TGTGCCAGCACGGTAAACCGGGACAGCATCCGCTTCTATGGCTACACCTTC
TRBV28	once	TRBJ2-1	NA	CASSSLGHYNEQFF	TGTGCCAGCAGCTCGCTGGGACACTACAATGAGCAGTTCTTC
TRBV28	NA	TRBJ2-1	NA	CASSPISLGEQFF	TGTGCCAGCAGCCCTATCTCGCTTGGTGAGCAGTTCTTC
TRBV3-1/TRBV3-2	NA	TRBJ1-2	NA	CASSQAGQLRTSNYGYTF	TGTGCCAGCAGCCAGGCTGGACAGCTTCGTACCTCTAACTATGGCTACACCTTC
TRBV5-1	NA	TRBJ2-7	NA	CASSEGDRAYEQYF	TGCGCCAGCAGCGAGGGGGACCGAGCCTACGAGCAGTACTTC
TRBV10-1	NA	TRBJ1-2	NA	CASRDRPITGPYGYTF	TGCGCCAGCAGGGACCGACCGATCACAGGCCCCTATGGCTACACCTTC
TRBV6-5	NA	TRBJ2-5	TRBD2	CASRPLAAQETQYF	TGTGCCAGCAGACCCCTAGCGGCTCAAGAGACCCAGTACTTC
TRBV3-1/TRBV3-2	NA	TRBJ1-3	NA	CASSQAHFSGNTIYF	TGTGCCAGCAGCCAAGCCCATTTCTCTGGAAACACCATATATTTT
TRBV9	NA	TRBJ2-1	NA	CASSGGPLDEQFF	TGTGCCAGCAGCGGCGGGCCCCTCGATGAGCAGTTCTTC
TRBV5-1	few	TRBJ1-2	NA	CASSATGTLGSSDGYTF	TGCGCCAGCAGCGCTACCGGGACTCTAGGGTCAAGCGATGGCTACACCTTC
TRBV7-9	NA	TRBJ2-7	NA	CASSLAGTGSGYEQYF	TGTGCCAGCAGCTTAGCAGGAACGGGCTCGGGGTACGAGCAGTACTTC
TRBV19	NA	TRBJ1-2	TRBD1	CASSTTRQGVYGYTF	TGTGCCAGTAGTACTACCCGACAGGGCGTCTATGGCTACACCTTC
TRBV12-3/TRBV12-4	NA	TRBJ2-1	NA	CASSSTSLEQFF	TGTGCCAGCAGTTCAACTAGCCTGGAGCAGTTCTTC
TRBV7-8	few	TRBJ1-5	NA	CASSPRLSNQPQHF	TGTGCCAGCAGCCCTAGACTAAGCAATCAGCCCCAGCATTTT
TRBV7-9	NA	TRBJ2-5	TRBD1	CASSLGTGQETQYF	TGTGCCAGCAGCTTAGGGACAGGTCAAGAGACCCAGTACTTC
TRBV11-2	few	TRBJ1-3	NA	CASSLMTPGNTIYF	TGTGCCAGCAGCTTAATGACTCCTGGAAACACCATATATTTT
TRBV27	NA	TRBJ2-3	NA	CASSFRGDTQYF	TGTGCCAGCAGTTTTCGGGGAGATACGCAGTATTTT
TRBV30	NA	TRBJ1-2	TRBD1	CAWRRDRGNGYTF	TGTGCCTGGAGAAGGGACAGGGGAAATGGCTACACCTTC
TRBV7-9	once	TRBJ1-1	NA	CASSSSPDSMNTEAFF	TGTGCCAGCAGCTCATCCCCCGACAGCATGAACACTGAAGCTTTCTTT
TRBV27	NA	TRBJ2-7	NA	CASSLRGWEQYF	TGTGCCAGCAGTCTCAGGGGTTGGGAGCAGTACTTC
TRBV4-1	NA	TRBJ1-1	NA	CASSQDAGLGGTEAFF	TGCGCCAGCAGCCAAGACGCAGGGCTGGGGGGAACTGAAGCTTTCTTT
TRBV2	NA	TRBJ1-2	NA	CASSIGQYHGYTF	TGTGCCAGCAGTATAGGACAGTACCATGGCTACACCTTC
TRBV2	NA	TRBJ1-3	NA	CASTTGRSGNTIYF	TGTGCCAGCACTACAGGGCGCTCTGGAAACACCATATATTTT
TRBV7-6	NA	TRBJ2-3	TRBD2	CASSYRGLDDTGMADTQYF	TGTGCCAGCAGCTATAGGGGACTAGACGACACTGGGATGGCAGATACGCAGTATTTT
TRBV27	NA	TRBJ1-5	NA	CASSRQGLGSNQPQHF	TGTGCCAGCAGCCGTCAGGGGTTGGGAAGCAATCAGCCCCAGCATTTT
TRBV6-5	NA	TRBJ1-2	NA	CASRNREKRFGYTF	TGTGCCAGCAGAAACAGGGAAAAGAGATTTGGCTACACCTTC
TRBV18	NA	TRBJ2-2	NA	CASSPDLGPGELFF	TGTGCCAGCTCACCGGACTTAGGGCCAGGGGAGCTGTTTTTT
TRBV4-2	few	TRBJ1-2	NA	CASVSSGGRNGYTF	TGTGCCAGCGTTTCCTCTGGGGGCCGGAATGGCTACACCTTC
TRBV10-3	once	TRBJ2-1	NA	CAIAVSSYNEQFF	TGTGCCATAGCGGTAAGCTCCTACAATGAGCAGTTCTTC
TRBV19	once	TRBJ1-4	NA	CASREGNEKLFF	TGTGCCTCGAGGGAAGGGAATGAAAAACTGTTTTTT
TRBV5-1	NA	TRBJ2-1	NA	CASSLAGLSTAEYNEQFF	TGCGCCAGCAGCTTGGCCGGGTTAAGCACGGCGGAATACAATGAGCAGTTCTTC